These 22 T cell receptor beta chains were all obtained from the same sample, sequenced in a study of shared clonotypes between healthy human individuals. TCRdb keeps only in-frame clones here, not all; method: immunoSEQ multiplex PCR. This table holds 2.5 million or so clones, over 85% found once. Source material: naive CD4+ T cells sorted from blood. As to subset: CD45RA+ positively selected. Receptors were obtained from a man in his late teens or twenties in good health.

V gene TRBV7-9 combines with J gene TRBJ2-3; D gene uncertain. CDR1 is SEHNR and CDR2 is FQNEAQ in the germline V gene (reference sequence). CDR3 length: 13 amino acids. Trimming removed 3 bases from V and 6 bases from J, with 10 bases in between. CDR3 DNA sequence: TGTGCCAGCAGCTTCGCCGGGCTGGATACGCAGTATTTT. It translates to CASSFAGLDTQYF.

CDR3 region: CASSLDLIGGLFF. In DNA form, the CDR3 reads TGCGCCAGCAGCTTGGATCTGATAGGAGGGCTGTTTTTT. V is TRBV5-1 and J is TRBJ2-2, with D tentatively TRBD2 (5 bases). CDR3 length: 13 residues. The V gene lost 0 bases and the J gene lost 13 bases, with 13 bases spanning the gap. Germline CDR1 reads SGHRS; CDR2 reads YFSETQ.

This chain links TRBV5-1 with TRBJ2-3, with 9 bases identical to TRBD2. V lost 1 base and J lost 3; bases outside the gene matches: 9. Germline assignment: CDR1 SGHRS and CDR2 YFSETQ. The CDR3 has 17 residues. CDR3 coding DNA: TGCGCCAGCAGCTTGAGAGGGACTAGCATAGGGACAGATACGCAGTATTTT. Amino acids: CASSLRGTSIGTDTQYF.

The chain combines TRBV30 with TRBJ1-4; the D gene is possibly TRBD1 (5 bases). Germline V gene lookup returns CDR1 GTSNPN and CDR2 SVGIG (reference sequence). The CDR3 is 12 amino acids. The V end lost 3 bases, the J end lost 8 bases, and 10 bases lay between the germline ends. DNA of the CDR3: TGTGCCTGGAGCCGGTCAGGGGAAAAACTGTTTTTT. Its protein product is CAWSRSGEKLFF. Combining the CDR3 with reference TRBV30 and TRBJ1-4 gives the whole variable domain SQTIHQWPATLVQPVGSPLSLECTVEGTSNPNLYWYRQAAGRGLQLLFYSVGIGQISSEVPQNLSASRPQDRQFILSSKKLLLSDSGFYLCAWSRSGEKLFFGSGTQLSVL.

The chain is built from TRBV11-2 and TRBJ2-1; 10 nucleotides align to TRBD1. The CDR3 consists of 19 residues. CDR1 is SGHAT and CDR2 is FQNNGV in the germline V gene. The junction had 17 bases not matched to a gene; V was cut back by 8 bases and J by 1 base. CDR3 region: CASGGRGQGYQGSYNEQFF. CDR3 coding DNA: TGTGCCAGCGGAGGTCGGGGACAGGGGTACCAGGGGTCCTACAATGAGCAGTTCTTC. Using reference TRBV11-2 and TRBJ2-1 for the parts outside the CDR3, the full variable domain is EAGVAQSPRYKIIEKRQSVAFWCNPISGHATLYWYQQILGQGPKLLIQFQNNGVVDDSQLPKDRFSAERLKGVDSTLKIQPAKLEDSAVYLCASGGRGQGYQGSYNEQFFGPGTRLTVL.

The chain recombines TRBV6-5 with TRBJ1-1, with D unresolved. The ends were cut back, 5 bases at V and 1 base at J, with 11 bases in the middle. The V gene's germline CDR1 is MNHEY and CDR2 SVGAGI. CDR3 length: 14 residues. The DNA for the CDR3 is TGTGCCAGCAGTCGCGGACTGCCGAACACTGAAGCTTTCTTT. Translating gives CASSRGLPNTEAFF.

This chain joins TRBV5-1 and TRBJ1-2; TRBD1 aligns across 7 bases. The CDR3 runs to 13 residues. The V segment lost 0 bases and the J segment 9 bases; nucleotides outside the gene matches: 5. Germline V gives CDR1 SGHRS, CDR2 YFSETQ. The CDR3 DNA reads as TGCGCCAGCAGCTTGGTCCAGGGGGGTAGCTACACCTTC. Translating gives CASSLVQGGSYTF.

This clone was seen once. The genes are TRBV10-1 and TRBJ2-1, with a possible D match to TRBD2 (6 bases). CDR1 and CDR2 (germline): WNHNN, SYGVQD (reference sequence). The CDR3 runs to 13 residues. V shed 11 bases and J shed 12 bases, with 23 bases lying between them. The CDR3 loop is CARSIQFRRGQFF. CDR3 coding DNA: TGCGCCCGTTCGATTCAATTCCGGCGGGGGCAGTTCTTC.

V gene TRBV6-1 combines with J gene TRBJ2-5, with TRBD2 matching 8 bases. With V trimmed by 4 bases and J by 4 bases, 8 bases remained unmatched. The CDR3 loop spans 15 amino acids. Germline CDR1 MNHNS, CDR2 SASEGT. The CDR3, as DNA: TGTGCCAGCAGTGCCGGACTAGCCCTGGTAGAGACCCAGTACTTC. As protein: CASSAGLALVETQYF.

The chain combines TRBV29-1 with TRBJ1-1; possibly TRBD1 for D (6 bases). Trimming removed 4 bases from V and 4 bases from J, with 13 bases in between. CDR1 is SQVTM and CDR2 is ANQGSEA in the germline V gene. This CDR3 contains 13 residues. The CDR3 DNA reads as TGCAGCGTTGCCGATGGAGGGGGCACTGAAGCTTTCTTT. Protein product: CSVADGGGTEAFF.

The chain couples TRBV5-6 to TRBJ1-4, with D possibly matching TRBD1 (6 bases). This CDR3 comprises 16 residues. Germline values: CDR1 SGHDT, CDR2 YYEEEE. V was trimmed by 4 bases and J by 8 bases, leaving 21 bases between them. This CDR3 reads CASSARNGGQREKLFF. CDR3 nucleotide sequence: TGTGCCAGCAGCGCCCGGAATGGGGGGCAGAGAGAAAAACTGTTTTTT.

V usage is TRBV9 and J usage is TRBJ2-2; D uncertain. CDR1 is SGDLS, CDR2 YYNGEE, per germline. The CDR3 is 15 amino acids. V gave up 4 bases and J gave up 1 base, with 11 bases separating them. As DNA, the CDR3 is TGTGCCAGCAGCACCGGAAGTGAGAACACCGGGGAGCTGTTTTTT. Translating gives CASSTGSENTGELFF. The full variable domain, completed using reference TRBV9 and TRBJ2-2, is DSGVTQTPKHLITATGQRVTLRCSPRSGDLSVYWYQQSLDQGLQFLIQYYNGEERAKGNILERFSAQQFPDLHSELNLSSLELGDSALYFCASSTGSENTGELFFGEGSRLTVL.

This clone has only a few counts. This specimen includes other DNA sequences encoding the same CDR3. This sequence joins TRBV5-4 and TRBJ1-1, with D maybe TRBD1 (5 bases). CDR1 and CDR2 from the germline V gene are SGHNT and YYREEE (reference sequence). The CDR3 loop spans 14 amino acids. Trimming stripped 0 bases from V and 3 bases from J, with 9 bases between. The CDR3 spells CASSLAGRDTEAFF. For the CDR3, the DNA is TGTGCCAGCAGCTTGGCCGGCAGGGACACTGAAGCTTTCTTT.

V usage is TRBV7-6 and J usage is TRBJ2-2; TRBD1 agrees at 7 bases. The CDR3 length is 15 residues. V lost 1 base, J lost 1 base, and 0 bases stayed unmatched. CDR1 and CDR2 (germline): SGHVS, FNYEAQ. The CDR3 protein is CASSLGTGNTGELFF. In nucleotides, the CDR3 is TGTGCCAGCAGCTTAGGGACAGGGAACACCGGGGAGCTGTTTTTT.

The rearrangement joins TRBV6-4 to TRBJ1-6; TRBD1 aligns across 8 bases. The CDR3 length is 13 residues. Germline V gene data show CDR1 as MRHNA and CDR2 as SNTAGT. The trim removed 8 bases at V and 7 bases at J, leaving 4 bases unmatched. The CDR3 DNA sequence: TGTGCCAGCGGAACAGGGGGGAATTCACCCCTCCACTTT. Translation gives CASGTGGNSPLHF.

The CDR3 DNA follows: TGTGCCAGCAGTCACAACGGACAGCGTAGGAATGAGCAGTTCTTC. Translated: CASSHNGQRRNEQFF. The chain links TRBV11-3 to TRBJ2-1, with D maybe TRBD1 (6 bases). Germline assignment: CDR1 SGHNT and CDR2 YENEEA. CDR3 size: 15 residues. Trimming took off 6 bases at V and 7 bases at J, with 19 bases between the two ends.

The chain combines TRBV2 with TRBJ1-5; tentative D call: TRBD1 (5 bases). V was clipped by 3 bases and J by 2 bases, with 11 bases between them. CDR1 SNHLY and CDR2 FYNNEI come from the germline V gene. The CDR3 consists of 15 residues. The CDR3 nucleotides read TGTGCCAGCAGTGACAGGGAGTGGGGCAATCAGCCCCAGCATTTT. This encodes CASSDREWGNQPQHF.

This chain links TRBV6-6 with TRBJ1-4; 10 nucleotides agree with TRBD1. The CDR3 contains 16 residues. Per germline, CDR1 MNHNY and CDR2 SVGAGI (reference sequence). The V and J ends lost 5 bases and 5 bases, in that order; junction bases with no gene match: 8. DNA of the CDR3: TGTGCCAGCAGTCCTTTCCCGGGACAGGGGAATGAAAAACTGTTTTTT. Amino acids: CASSPFPGQGNEKLFF.

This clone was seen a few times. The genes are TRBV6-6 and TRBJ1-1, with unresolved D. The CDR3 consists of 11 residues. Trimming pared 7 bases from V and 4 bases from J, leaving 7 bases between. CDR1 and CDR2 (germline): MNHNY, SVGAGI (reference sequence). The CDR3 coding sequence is TGTGCCAGCACCAAGTTCACTGAAGCTTTCTTT. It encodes CASTKFTEAFF.

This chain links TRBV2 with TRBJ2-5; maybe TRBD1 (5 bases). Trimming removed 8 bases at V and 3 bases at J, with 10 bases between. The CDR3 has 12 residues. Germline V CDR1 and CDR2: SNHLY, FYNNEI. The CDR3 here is CASFIREETQYF. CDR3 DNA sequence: TGTGCCAGCTTTATCAGGGAAGAGACCCAGTACTTC. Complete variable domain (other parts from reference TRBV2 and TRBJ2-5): EPEVTQTPSHQVTQMGQEVILRCVPISNHLYFYWYRQILGQKVEFLVSFYNNEISEKSEIFDDQFSVERPDGSNFTLKIRSTKLEDSAMYFCASFIREETQYFGPGTRLLVL.

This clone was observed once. The DNA for the CDR3 is TGTGCCACCAGCAGATGGTCGTTGTCAGGCAATCAGCCCCAGCATTTT. This sequence encodes CATSRWSLSGNQPQHF. The chain uses TRBV15 and TRBJ1-5; D gene ambiguous. CDR3 length equals 16 residues. Germline V gene lookup returns CDR1 LNHNV and CDR2 YYDKDF (reference sequence). Trimming removed 2 bases from V and 2 bases from J, with 13 bases in between.

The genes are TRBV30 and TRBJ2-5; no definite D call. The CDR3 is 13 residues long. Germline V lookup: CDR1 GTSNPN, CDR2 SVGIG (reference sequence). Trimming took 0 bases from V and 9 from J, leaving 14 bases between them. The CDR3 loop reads CAWSVPAGGPQYF. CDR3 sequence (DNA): TGTGCCTGGAGTGTACCCGCAGGCGGTCCCCAGTACTTC.